The 18 T cell receptor beta chains given below trace back to one sample, sequenced in a study of blood T cell repertoires in COVID-19. Clones were read by immunoSEQ multiplex PCR, and TCRdb kept only the in-frame ones, dropping some. The sample yields under 350,000 clones, 65% to 90% seen once. Specimen: PBMCs or T cells enriched from blood (not recorded which). These receptors all come from a woman aged 40 to 50 with acute COVID-19.

J is TRBJ1-5 and V is TRBV27; D remains ambiguous. CDR1 is MNHEY and CDR2 is SMNVEV in the germline V gene (reference sequence). The CDR3 consists of 14 residues. V was pared by 6 bases and J by 4 bases, with 13 bases between. CDR3 bases: TGTGCCAGCAGGGGTATGGGCAGTAATCAGCCCCAGCATTTT. Protein: CASRGMGSNQPQHF.

J is TRBJ1-1 and V is TRBV29-1; D is unclear. Germline V lookup: CDR1 SQVTM, CDR2 ANQGSEA. The CDR3 length is 14 residues. V dropped 4 bases and J dropped 1 base, with 13 bases sitting between them. The CDR3 bases are TGCAGCGTTGCTCCGAGGGCTTCGAACACTGAAGCTTTCTTT. It specifies CSVAPRASNTEAFF.

The chain recombines TRBV6-1 with TRBJ1-2; TRBD1 matches 7 bases. Losses at the gene ends were 4 bases for V and 8 bases for J; bases not matched to a gene: 4. Looked up from germline, CDR1 is MNHNS and CDR2 is SASEGT. This CDR3 has 12 residues. The CDR3 nucleotides read TGTGCCAGCAGTGTGCAGGGGGTGGGCTACACCTTC. It specifies CASSVQGVGYTF.

This sequence joins TRBV19 and TRBJ2-1; possibly TRBD2 for D (6 bases). The CDR3 has 14 residues. Germline CDR1 is LNHDA and CDR2 is SQIVND (reference sequence). The CDR3 here is CATGGAWSYNEQFF. CDR3 sequence (DNA): TGTGCTACCGGCGGGGCATGGTCCTACAATGAGCAGTTCTTC.

Details on this clone: The same CDR3 is also encoded by other DNA sequences in this sample. The gene calls are TRBV12-3 or TRBV12-4 and TRBJ1-5; D not certain. The V and J ends lost 3 bases and 2 bases respectively, with 2 bases between them. CDR3 length: 12 residues. CDR3 in DNA: TGTGCCAGCAGTTTCGGCAATCAGCCCCAGCATTTT. Encoded protein: CASSFGNQPQHF.

This clone showed up just once. This sequence joins TRBV5-8 and TRBJ2-1, with TRBD2 identical over 8 bases. The CDR3 totals 16 residues. Trimming took 2 bases from V and 2 from J; bases not matched to a gene: 6. CDR1 is SGHTS, CDR2 YDEGEE, per germline. The CDR3 nucleotides are TGTGCCAGCAGCTTACATACGGGAGGGACCTACAATGAGCAGTTCTTC. Protein product: CASSLHTGGTYNEQFF.

The chain links TRBV2 to TRBJ1-1, with TRBD1 identical over 8 bases. CDR3 length: 15 amino acids. The germline V gene has CDR1 SNHLY and CDR2 FYNNEI. V lost 5 bases and J lost 1; bases outside the gene matches: 6. CDR3 sequence: CASSPQGTGNTEAFF. In nucleotides, the CDR3 is TGTGCCAGCAGTCCGCAGGGGACAGGGAACACTGAAGCTTTCTTT.

This chain connects TRBV19 to TRBJ2-7; 12 nucleotides line up with TRBD1. V dropped 4 bases and J dropped 3; count of bases not matched to a gene: 10. The CDR3 loop spans 17 amino acids. Looked up from germline, CDR1 is LNHDA and CDR2 is SQIVND (reference sequence). The CDR3 bases are TGTGCCAGTAGTAGACTAAGCGGGACAGGGGGCTTCTACGAGCAGTACTTC. This translates into CASSRLSGTGGFYEQYF.

This clone was detected only once. The chain recombines TRBV24-1 with TRBJ2-7, with 10 bases that match TRBD2. Germline V gives CDR1 KGHDR, CDR2 SFDVKD. This CDR3 region has 15 residues. V lost 3 bases and J lost 5; bases outside the gene matches: 6. In DNA, the CDR3 is TGTGCCACCAGTGATACTAGCGGGAAATCCCACGAGCAGTACTTC. As protein: CATSDTSGKSHEQYF.

The rearrangement links TRBV29-1 to TRBJ1-2, with 10 bases lining up with TRBD1. Losses at the gene ends were 2 bases for V and 4 bases for J; bases not matched to a gene: 4. Per germline, CDR1 SQVTM and CDR2 ANQGSEA. This CDR3 is 14 amino acids long. CDR3 amino acids: CSVERGTGVYGYTF. CDR3 sequence (DNA): TGCAGCGTTGAAAGAGGGACAGGGGTCTATGGCTACACCTTC.

The CDR3 reads CASSSDSRMGYTF. In DNA form, the CDR3 reads TGTGCCAGCAGCTCGGACAGCCGGATGGGCTACACCTTC. The J gene is TRBJ1-2, the V gene TRBV6-5; D possibly corresponds to TRBD1 (6 bases). V lost 6 bases to trimming and J lost 8 bases, with 16 bases between them. CDR3 length equals 13 residues. Germline V gene lookup returns CDR1 MNHEY and CDR2 SVGAGI.

This clone has a handful of counts. This chain uses TRBV5-1 with TRBJ1-4; D is unresolved. Germline loops: CDR1 SGHRS, CDR2 YFSETQ. The V end lost 4 bases, the J end lost 4 bases, and 14 bases lay between the germline ends. CDR3 size: 15 residues. CDR3 sequence (DNA): TGCGCCAGCAGCGCCGTCGGAGGGATTAATGAAAAACTGTTTTTT. This gives the protein CASSAVGGINEKLFF.

This sequence joins TRBV11-3 and TRBJ1-3; 8 bases match TRBD1. The CDR3 loop spans 17 amino acids. Germline loops: CDR1 SGHNT, CDR2 YENEEA. The V gene end was trimmed by 1 base and the J gene end by 2 bases; junction bases not matched to a gene: 7. The CDR3 DNA reads as TGTGCCAGCAGCTTAGGCGATCGGGGACAGGCTGGAAACACCATATATTTT. It specifies CASSLGDRGQAGNTIYF.

The chain is built from TRBV4-3 and TRBJ2-2, with TRBD2 matching over 8 bases. Trimming took 0 bases from V and 6 from J; bases not matched to a gene: 9. The CDR3 totals 17 residues. Germline V gene lookup returns CDR1 LGHNA and CDR2 YSLEER. CDR3 nucleotide sequence: TGCGCCAGCAGCCAAGACGTGACTAGCGCGTTGGCCGGGGAGCTGTTTTTT. Protein: CASSQDVTSALAGELFF.

The V gene is TRBV9, the J gene TRBJ2-3, with 9 nucleotides matching TRBD2. The CDR3 covers 15 residues. Germline V gene data show CDR1 as SGDLS and CDR2 as YYNGEE. Trimming removed 0 bases from V and 6 bases from J; junction bases left unmatched: 5. The DNA of the CDR3 is TGTGCCAGCAGCGTAGCGGCGGGGGGGTGGGATACGCAGTATTTT. Its translation: CASSVAAGGWDTQYF.

The chain recombines TRBV7-3 with TRBJ2-7, with 11 bases matching TRBD2. Losses at the gene ends were 5 bases for V and 6 bases for J; bases not matched to a gene: 6. Germline V gene sequence: CDR1 SGHTA, CDR2 FQGTGA. The CDR3 runs 14 residues. For the CDR3, the DNA is TGTGCCAGCAGCCCACTAGCGGGAGTAGGCGAGCAGTACTTC. Translating gives CASSPLAGVGEQYF.

J is TRBJ1-4 and V is TRBV7-9; 8 bases align to TRBD1. J was trimmed by 1 base and V by 3 bases; bases with no gene match: 10. Germline CDR1 and CDR2: SEHNR and FQNEAQ (reference sequence). This CDR3 has 18 amino acids. CDR3 protein: CASSFLAGGALTNEKLFF. The CDR3 region has the DNA TGTGCCAGCAGCTTTTTGGCAGGGGGCGCCTTAACTAATGAAAAACTGTTTTTT.

This clone was recorded only once. The gene calls are TRBV19 and TRBJ2-1, with TRBD1 matching 10 bases. CDR3 length: 17 residues. The V and J ends lost 4 bases and 1 base, in that order; junction bases with no gene match: 7. Germline V gene data show CDR1 as LNHDA and CDR2 as SQIVND (reference sequence). This CDR3 reads CASSTLTGGRSYNEQFF. In DNA, the CDR3 is TGTGCCAGTAGTACGCTGACAGGGGGCAGGTCCTACAATGAGCAGTTCTTC.